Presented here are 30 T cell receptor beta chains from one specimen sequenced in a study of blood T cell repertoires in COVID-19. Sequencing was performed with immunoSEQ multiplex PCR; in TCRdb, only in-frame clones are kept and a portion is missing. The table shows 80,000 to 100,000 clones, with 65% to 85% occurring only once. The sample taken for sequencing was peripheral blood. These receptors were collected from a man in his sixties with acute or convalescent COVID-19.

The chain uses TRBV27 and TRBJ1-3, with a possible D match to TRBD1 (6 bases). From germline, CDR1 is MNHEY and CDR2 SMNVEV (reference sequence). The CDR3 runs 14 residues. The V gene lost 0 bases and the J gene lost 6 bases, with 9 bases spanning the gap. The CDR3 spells CASSLSAGVNTIYF. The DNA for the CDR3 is TGTGCCAGCAGTTTATCGGCAGGGGTAAACACCATATATTTT.

The CDR3 DNA reads TGCGCCAGCAGAGCGGGGGGGAGCACAGATACGCAGTATTTT. This sequence encodes CASRAGGSTDTQYF. The rearrangement joins TRBV10-1 to TRBJ2-3; TRBD2 matches 10 bases. Germline CDR1 is WNHNN and CDR2 is SYGVQD (reference sequence). Germline trimming cut 6 bases from V and 0 bases from J; bases unmatched to any gene: 0. The CDR3 extends over 14 amino acids.

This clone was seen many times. DNA for the CDR3: TGTGCCACCAGCAGAGGGTCAGACAGGGACCATGAAAAACTGTTTTTT. Translated: CATSRGSDRDHEKLFF. The chain recombines TRBV15 with TRBJ1-4; 7 bases map to TRBD1. The CDR3 is 16 amino acids. Germline CDR1 reads LNHNV; CDR2 reads YYDKDF (reference sequence). V lost 1 base to trimming and J lost 6 bases; unmatched junction nucleotides: 8.

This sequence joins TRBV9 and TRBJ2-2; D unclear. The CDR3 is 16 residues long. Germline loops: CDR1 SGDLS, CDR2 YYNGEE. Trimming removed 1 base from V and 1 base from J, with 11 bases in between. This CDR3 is CASSVYPVENTGELFF. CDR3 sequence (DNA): TGTGCCAGCAGCGTATATCCAGTCGAGAACACCGGGGAGCTGTTTTTT.

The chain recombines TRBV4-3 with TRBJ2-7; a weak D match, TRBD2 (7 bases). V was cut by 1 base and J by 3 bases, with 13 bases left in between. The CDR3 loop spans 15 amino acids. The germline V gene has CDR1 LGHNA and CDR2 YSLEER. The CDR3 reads CASSQVGGGDYEQYF. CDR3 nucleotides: TGCGCCAGCAGCCAAGTGGGAGGGGGGGACTACGAGCAGTACTTC.

CDR3 sequence: CASSLQLAGGRHNEQFF. The CDR3 DNA reads TGTGCCAGCAGCTTACAATTAGCGGGGGGGCGACACAATGAGCAGTTCTTC. The chain links TRBV11-2 to TRBJ2-1; 11 bases are shared with TRBD2. Germline CDR1 reads SGHAT; CDR2 reads FQNNGV. V shed 2 bases and J 5 bases; nucleotides not matched to a gene: 8. The CDR3 sequence is 17 residues long.

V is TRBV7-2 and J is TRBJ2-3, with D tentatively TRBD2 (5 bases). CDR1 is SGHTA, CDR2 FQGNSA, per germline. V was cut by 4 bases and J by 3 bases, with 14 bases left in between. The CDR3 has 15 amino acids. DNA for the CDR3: TGTGCCAGCAGCTGGACTCCCTCTGGGACAGATACGCAGTATTTT. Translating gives CASSWTPSGTDTQYF.

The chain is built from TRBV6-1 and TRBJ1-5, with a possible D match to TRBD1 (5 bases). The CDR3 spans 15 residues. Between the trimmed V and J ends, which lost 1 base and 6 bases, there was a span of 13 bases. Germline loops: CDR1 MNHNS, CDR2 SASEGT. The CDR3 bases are TGTGCCAGCAGTGAAGTCAGGGTAAGGTCTCAGCCCCAGCATTTT. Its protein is CASSEVRVRSQPQHF.

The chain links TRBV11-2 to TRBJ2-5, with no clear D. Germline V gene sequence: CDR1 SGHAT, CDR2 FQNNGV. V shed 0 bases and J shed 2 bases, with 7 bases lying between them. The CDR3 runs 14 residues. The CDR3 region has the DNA TGTGCCAGCAGCTTAGATTGGGCTCAAGAGACCCAGTACTTC. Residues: CASSLDWAQETQYF.

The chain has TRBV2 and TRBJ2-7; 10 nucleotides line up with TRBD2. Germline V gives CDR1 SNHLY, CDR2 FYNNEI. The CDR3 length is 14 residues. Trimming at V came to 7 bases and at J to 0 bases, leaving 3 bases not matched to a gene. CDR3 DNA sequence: TGTGCCAGCATTAGCGGGGGGACCTCCTACGAGCAGTACTTC. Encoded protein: CASISGGTSYEQYF.

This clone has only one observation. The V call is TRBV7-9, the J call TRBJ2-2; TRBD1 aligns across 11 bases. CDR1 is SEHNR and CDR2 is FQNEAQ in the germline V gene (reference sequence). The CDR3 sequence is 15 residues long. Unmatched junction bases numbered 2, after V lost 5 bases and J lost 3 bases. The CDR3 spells CASSMGQGDTGELFF. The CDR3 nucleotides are TGTGCCAGCAGCATGGGACAGGGGGACACCGGGGAGCTGTTTTTT.

CDR3 protein: CATSRGQGGVTSYEQYF. The CDR3, as DNA: TGTGCCACCAGCAGGGGACAGGGGGGGGTTACGTCCTACGAGCAGTACTTC. The J gene is TRBJ2-7, the V gene TRBV15; the match to TRBD1 covers 11 bases. The CDR3 loop spans 17 amino acids. V lost 3 bases and J lost 1; bases outside the gene matches: 8. Germline V gene lookup returns CDR1 LNHNV and CDR2 YYDKDF (reference sequence).

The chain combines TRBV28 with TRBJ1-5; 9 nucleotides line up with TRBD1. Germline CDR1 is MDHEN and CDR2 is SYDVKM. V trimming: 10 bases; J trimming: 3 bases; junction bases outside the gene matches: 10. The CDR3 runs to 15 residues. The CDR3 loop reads CATMTGGINNQPQHF. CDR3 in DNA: TGTGCCACTATGACAGGGGGTATTAACAATCAGCCCCAGCATTTT.

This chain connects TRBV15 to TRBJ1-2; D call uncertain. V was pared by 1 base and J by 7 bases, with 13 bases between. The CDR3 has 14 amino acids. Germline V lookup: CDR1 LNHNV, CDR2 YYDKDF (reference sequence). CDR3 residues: CATSRGFSYGGYTF. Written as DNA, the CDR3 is TGTGCCACCAGCAGAGGTTTCTCCTATGGTGGCTACACCTTC. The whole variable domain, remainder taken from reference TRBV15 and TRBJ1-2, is DAMVIQNPRYQVTQFGKPVTLSCSQTLNHNVMYWYQQKSSQAPKLLFHYYDKDFNNEADTPDNFQSRRPNTSFCFLDIRSPGLGDTAMYLCATSRGFSYGGYTFGSGTRLTVV.

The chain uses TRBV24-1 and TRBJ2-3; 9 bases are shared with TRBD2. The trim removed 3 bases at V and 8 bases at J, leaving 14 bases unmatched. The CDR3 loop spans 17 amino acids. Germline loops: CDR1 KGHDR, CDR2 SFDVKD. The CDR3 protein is CATSDRSSGTSLGTQYF. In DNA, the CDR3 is TGTGCCACCAGTGATAGGAGCTCCGGGACTAGCCTAGGTACGCAGTATTTT.

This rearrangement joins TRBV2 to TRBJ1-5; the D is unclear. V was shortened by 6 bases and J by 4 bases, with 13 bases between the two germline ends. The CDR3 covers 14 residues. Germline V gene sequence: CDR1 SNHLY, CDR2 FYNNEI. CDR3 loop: CASRIVRGNQPQHF. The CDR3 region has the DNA TGTGCCAGCAGGATAGTACGGGGTAATCAGCCCCAGCATTTT.

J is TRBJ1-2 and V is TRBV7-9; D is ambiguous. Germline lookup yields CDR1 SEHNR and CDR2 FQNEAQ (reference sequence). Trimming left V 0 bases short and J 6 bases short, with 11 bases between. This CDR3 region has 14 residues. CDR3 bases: TGTGCCAGCAGCTTAGCTTTCCGGGTAAATGGCTACACCTTC. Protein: CASSLAFRVNGYTF.

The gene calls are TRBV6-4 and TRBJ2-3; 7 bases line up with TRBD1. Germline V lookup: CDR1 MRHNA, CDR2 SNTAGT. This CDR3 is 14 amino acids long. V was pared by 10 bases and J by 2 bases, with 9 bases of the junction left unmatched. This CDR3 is CATRPQGLTDTQYF. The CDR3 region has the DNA TGTGCCACAAGACCACAGGGGCTCACAGATACGCAGTATTTT.

Here the CDR3 reads CASSPDRVNQPQHF. CDR3 sequence (DNA): TGTGCCAGCTCCCCGGACAGGGTCAATCAGCCCCAGCATTTT. The chain couples TRBV18 to TRBJ1-5; 8 bases map to TRBD1. The CDR3 is 14 amino acids. CDR1 KGHSH and CDR2 LQKENI come from the germline V gene. The J segment lost 3 bases and the V segment lost 6 bases, leaving 4 bases of the junction unmatched.

The chain's CDR3 is CASSYKTGGSSGNTIYF. CDR3 DNA sequence: TGTGCCAGCAGTTACAAGACAGGGGGAAGCTCTGGAAACACCATATATTTT. This chain connects TRBV2 to TRBJ1-3; TRBD1 aligns across 9 bases. This CDR3 has 17 amino acids. Germline assignment: CDR1 SNHLY and CDR2 FYNNEI. V trimming: 5 bases; J trimming: 0 bases; junction bases outside the gene matches: 8. Variable domain in full (rest from reference TRBV2 and TRBJ1-3): EPEVTQTPSHQVTQMGQEVILRCVPISNHLYFYWYRQILGQKVEFLVSFYNNEISEKSEIFDDQFSVERPDGSNFTLKIRSTKLEDSAMYFCASSYKTGGSSGNTIYFGEGSWLTVV.

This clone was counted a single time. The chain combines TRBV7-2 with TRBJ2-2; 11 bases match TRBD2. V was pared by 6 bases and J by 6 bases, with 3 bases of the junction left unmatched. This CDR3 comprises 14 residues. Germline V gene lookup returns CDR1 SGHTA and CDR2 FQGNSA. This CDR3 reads CASSKGLAAGELFF. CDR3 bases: TGTGCCAGCAGTAAGGGACTAGCGGCCGGGGAGCTGTTTTTT.

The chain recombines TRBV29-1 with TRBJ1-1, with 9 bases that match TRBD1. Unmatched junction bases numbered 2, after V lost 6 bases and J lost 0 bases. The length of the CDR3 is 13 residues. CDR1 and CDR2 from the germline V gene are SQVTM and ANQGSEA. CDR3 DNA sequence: TGCAGCGTATGGACAGGGGTGAACACTGAAGCTTTCTTT. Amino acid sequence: CSVWTGVNTEAFF.

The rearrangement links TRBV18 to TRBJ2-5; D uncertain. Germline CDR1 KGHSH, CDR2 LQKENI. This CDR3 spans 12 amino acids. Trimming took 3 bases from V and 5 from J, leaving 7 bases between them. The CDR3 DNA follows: TGTGCCAGCTCACCGAGATGGGAGACCCAGTACTTC. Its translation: CASSPRWETQYF.

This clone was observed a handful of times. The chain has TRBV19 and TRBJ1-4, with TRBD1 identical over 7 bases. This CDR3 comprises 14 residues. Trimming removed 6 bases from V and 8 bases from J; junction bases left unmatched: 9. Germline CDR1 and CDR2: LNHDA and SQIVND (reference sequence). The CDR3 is CASRGQPGGEKLFF. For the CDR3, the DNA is TGTGCCAGTAGGGGACAGCCCGGGGGAGAAAAACTGTTTTTT. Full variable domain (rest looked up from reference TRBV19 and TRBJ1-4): DGGITQSPKYLFRKEGQNVTLSCEQNLNHDAMYWYRQDPGQGLRLIYYSQIVNDFQKGDIAEGYSVSREKKESFPLTVTSAQKNPTAFYLCASRGQPGGEKLFFGSGTQLSVL.

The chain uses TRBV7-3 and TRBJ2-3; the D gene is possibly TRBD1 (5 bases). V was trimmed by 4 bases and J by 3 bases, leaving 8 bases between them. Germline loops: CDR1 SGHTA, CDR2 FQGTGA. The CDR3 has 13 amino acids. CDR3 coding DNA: TGTGCCAGCAGCTCCAGACAGACAGATACGCAGTATTTT. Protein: CASSSRQTDTQYF.

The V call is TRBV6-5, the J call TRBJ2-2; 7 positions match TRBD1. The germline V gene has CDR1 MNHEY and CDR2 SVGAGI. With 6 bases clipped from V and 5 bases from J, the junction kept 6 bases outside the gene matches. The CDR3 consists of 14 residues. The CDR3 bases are TGTGCCAGCAGACAACAGGGGTTGACCGGGGAGCTGTTTTTT. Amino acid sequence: CASRQQGLTGELFF.

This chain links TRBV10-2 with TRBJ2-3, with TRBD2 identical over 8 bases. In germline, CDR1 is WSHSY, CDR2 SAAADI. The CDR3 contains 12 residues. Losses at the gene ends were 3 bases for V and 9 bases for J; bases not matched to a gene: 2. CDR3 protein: CASSEVAGTQYF. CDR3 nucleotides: TGCGCCAGCAGTGAAGTAGCGGGGACGCAGTATTTT.

The CDR3 sequence is CASRLQDFEAFF. DNA for the CDR3: TGTGCCAGCAGACTACAGGATTTTGAAGCTTTCTTT. V is TRBV28 and J is TRBJ1-1, with D possibly matching TRBD1 (5 bases). The CDR3 spans 12 residues. V was cut by 6 bases and J by 7 bases, with 12 bases left in between. The germline V gene has CDR1 MDHEN and CDR2 SYDVKM.

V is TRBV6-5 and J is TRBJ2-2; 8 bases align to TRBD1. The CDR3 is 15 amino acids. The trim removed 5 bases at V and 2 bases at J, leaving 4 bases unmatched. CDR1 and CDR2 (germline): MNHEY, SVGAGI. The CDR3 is CASSSGQGNTGELFF. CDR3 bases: TGTGCCAGCAGTAGCGGACAGGGAAACACCGGGGAGCTGTTTTTT.

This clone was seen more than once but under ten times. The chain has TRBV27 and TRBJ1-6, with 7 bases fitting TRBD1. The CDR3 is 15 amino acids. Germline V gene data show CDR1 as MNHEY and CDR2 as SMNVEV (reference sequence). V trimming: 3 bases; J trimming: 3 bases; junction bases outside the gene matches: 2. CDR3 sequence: CASSFRQGYNSPLHF. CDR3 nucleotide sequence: TGTGCCAGCAGTTTCCGACAGGGCTATAATTCACCCCTCCACTTT.